A selection of T cell receptor beta chains follows, all from one sample in a study of T cells in Graves' hyperthyroidism and ophthalmopathy. One entry per CDR3 protein, called by TCRdb with MiXCR from the multiplex PCR reads. The sample shows approximately 200,000 distinct CDR3 sequences, approximately 20% of them seen only once. Specimen: blood. The source of these receptors is a man aged 35-49 years with Graves' hyperthyroidism. Each CDR3 is given with its conserved first and last residue. Each record gives: D gene, V gene, clone size, J gene, CDR3 length, CDR3 DNA, CDR3 protein. D genes are given only for firm matches. Some rows have no size entry. The others give once, few or many, or a class for an expanded clone.

TRBD1	TRBV5-4	.	TRBJ1-5	17	TGTGCCAGCAGCTTTCTCGCCGGGACAGGGGTTGTTCAGCCCCAGCATTTT	CASSFLAGTGVVQPQHF
TRBD2	TRBV7-6	many	TRBJ2-7	15	TGTGCCAGCAGCTTAAGAGCGGGACCCTCCTACGAGCAGTACTTC	CASSLRAGPSYEQYF
TRBD1	TRBV28	many	TRBJ2-1	15	TGTGCCAGCAGTTTATGGACAGGGGATGGCAATGAGCAGTTCTTC	CASSLWTGDGNEQFF
.	TRBV24-1	many	TRBJ2-2	13	TGTGCCACCTCGGGGAAGAACACCGGGGAGCTGTTTTTT	CATSGKNTGELFF
TRBD2	TRBV6-2/TRBV6-3	many	TRBJ2-1	13	TGTGCCAGCACCCTGTGGGGGGGCAATGAGCAGTTCTTC	CASTLWGGNEQFF
.	TRBV4-2	.	TRBJ1-2	14	TGTGCCAGCAGCCAAGAACGGGGGGGCCGTGGCTACACCTTC	CASSQERGGRGYTF
.	TRBV7-3	.	TRBJ2-7	15	TGTGCCAGCAGCTTAAAACCGGCAGAATCCTACGAGCAGTACTTC	CASSLKPAESYEQYF
TRBD2	TRBV6-1	many	TRBJ2-5	13	TGTGCCAGCAGAGGTAGCGGGGGTGAGACCCAGTACTTC	CASRGSGGETQYF
.	TRBV20-1	many	TRBJ1-5	12	TGCAGTGCAGAAACAGGGACCCAGCCCCAGCATTTT	CSAETGTQPQHF
.	TRBV2	.	TRBJ2-1	11	TGTGCCAGCAGACAGTGGAATGAGCAGTTCTTC	CASRQWNEQFF
.	TRBV27	few	TRBJ2-7	14	TGTGCCAGCAGTTTCGGGGGCCCCTCCTACGAGCAGTACTTC	CASSFGGPSYEQYF
TRBD1	TRBV20-1	many	TRBJ2-7	11	TGCAGTGCGACAGGGGCCTACGAGCAGTACTTC	CSATGAYEQYF
TRBD1	TRBV28	.	TRBJ1-4	15	TGTGCCAGCAGTTTAGGAGACAGGGCTAATGAAAAACTGTTTTTT	CASSLGDRANEKLFF
TRBD1	TRBV3-1	many	TRBJ1-3	14	TGTGCCAGCAGCCAAAGGCAGGGGGCGGACACCATATATTTT	CASSQRQGADTIYF
.	TRBV9	few	TRBJ1-5	14	TGTGCCAGCTCCCAGTCGGCCCAGCGGGATCCCCAGCATTTT	CASSQSAQRDPQHF
TRBD2	TRBV9	.	TRBJ2-1	17	TGTGCCAGCAGCGTTCCTCTAGCGGGGGGCGCATACAATGAGCAGTTCTTC	CASSVPLAGGAYNEQFF
.	TRBV10-3	few	TRBJ2-6	15	TGTGCCATCCAATCTGGGGGGTCTGGGGCCAACGTCCTGACTTTC	CAIQSGGSGANVLTF
.	TRBV5-1	many	TRBJ1-1	12	TGCGCCAGCAGCTTGGAACGGCGTGAAGCTTTCTTT	CASSLERREAFF
.	TRBV30	.	TRBJ2-2	15	TGTGCCTGGAACAAACCGGGGGCGGTCACCGGGGAGCTGTTTTTT	CAWNKPGAVTGELFF
TRBD1	TRBV10-3	.	TRBJ1-2	15	TGTGCCATCAGTGACTCGGACAGGGGTTGGTATGGCTACACCTTC	CAISDSDRGWYGYTF
.	TRBV18	many	TRBJ1-6	15	TGTGCCAGCTCACCAAGACAGAATCTAAATTCACCCCTCCACTTT	CASSPRQNLNSPLHF
.	TRBV20-1	many	TRBJ2-7	15	TGCAGTGCTAGGCACGGAGGGATAGGGGGAGGAGAGCAGTACTTC	CSARHGGIGGGEQYF
.	TRBV28	many	TRBJ2-2	13	TGTGCCAGCACCCCAGGGGTGCACGGGGAGCTGTTTTTT	CASTPGVHGELFF
.	TRBV7-8	many	TRBJ2-5	14	TGTGCCAGCAGCTTAGATCTTGGGCGGGAGACCCAGTACTTC	CASSLDLGRETQYF